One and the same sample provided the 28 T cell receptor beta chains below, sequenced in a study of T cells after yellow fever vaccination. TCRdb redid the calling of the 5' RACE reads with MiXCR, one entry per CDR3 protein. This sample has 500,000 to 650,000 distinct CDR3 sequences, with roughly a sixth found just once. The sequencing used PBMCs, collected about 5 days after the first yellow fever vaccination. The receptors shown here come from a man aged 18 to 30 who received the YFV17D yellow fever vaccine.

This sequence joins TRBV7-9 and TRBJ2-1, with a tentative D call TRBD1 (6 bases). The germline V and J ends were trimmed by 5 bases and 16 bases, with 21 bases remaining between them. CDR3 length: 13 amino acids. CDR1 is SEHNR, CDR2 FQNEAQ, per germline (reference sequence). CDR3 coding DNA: TGTGCCAGCAGCCCGGAGGAGACAGGCGCGAGTTTCTTC. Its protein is CASSPEETGASFF.

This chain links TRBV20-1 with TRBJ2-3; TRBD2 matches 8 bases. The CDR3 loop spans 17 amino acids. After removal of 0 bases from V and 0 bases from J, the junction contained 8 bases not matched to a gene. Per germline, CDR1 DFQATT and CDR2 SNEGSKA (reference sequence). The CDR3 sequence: CSARDLLRGASTDTQYF. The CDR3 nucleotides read TGCAGTGCTAGAGATCTGTTGCGGGGGGCCAGCACAGATACGCAGTATTTT.

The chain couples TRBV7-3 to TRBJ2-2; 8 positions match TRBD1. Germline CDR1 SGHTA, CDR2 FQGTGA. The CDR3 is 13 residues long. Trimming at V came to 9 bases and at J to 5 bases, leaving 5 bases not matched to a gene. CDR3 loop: CASSGQETGELFF. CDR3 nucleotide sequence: TGTGCCAGTTCGGGACAGGAGACCGGGGAGCTGTTTTTT.

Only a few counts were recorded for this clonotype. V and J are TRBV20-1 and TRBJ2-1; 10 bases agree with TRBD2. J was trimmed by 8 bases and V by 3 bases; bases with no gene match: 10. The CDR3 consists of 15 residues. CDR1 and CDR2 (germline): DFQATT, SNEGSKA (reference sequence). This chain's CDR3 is CSARVSSGGIYEQFF. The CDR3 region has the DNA TGCAGTGCTAGGGTGTCTAGCGGGGGTATATATGAGCAGTTCTTC.

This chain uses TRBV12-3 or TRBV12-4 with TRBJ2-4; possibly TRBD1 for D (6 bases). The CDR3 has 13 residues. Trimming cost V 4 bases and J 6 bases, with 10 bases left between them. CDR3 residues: CASSYQGINIQYF. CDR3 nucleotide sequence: TGTGCCAGCAGTTATCAGGGGATAAACATTCAGTACTTC.

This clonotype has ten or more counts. CDR3 in DNA: TGTGCCAGCAGCGTAGGGAACATGAACACTGAAGCTTTCTTT. The encoded protein is CASSVGNMNTEAFF. V gene TRBV9 combines with J gene TRBJ1-1, with D unclear. V lost 0 bases, J lost 0 bases, and 6 bases lay in between. The germline gives CDR1 SGDLS, CDR2 YYNGEE. This CDR3 is built from 14 residues.

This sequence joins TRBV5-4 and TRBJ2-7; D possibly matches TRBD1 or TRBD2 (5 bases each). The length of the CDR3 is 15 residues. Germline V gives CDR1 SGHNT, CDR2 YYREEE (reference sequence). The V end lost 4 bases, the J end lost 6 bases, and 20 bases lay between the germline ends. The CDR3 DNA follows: TGTGCCAGCAGCCCGAGGCCATCAGGTGGGGGCGAGCAGTACTTC. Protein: CASSPRPSGGGEQYF.

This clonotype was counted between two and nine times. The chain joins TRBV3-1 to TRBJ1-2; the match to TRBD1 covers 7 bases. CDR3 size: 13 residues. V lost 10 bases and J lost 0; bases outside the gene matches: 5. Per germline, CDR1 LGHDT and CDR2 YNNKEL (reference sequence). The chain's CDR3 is CATSGQANYGYTF. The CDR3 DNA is TGTGCCACCTCCGGACAGGCTAACTATGGCTACACCTTC. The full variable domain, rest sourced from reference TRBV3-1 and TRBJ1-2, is DTAVSQTPKYLVTQMGNDKSIKCEQNLGHDTMYWYKQDSKKFLKIMFSYNNKELIINETVPNRFSPKSPDKAHLNLHINSLELGDSAVYFCATSGQANYGYTFGSGTRLTVV.

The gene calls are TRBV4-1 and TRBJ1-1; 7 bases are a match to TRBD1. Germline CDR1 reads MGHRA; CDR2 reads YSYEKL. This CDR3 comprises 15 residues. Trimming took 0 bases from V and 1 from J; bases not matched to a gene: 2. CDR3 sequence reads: CASSQDYRGNTEAFF. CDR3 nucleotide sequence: TGCGCCAGCAGCCAAGATTACAGGGGGAACACTGAAGCTTTCTTT.

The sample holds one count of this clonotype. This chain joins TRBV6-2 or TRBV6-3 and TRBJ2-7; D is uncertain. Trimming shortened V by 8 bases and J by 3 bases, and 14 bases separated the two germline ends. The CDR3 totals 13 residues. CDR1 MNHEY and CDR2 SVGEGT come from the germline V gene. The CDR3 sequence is CASQEGYGYEQYF. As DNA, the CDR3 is TGTGCCAGCCAAGAAGGGTATGGCTACGAGCAGTACTTC.

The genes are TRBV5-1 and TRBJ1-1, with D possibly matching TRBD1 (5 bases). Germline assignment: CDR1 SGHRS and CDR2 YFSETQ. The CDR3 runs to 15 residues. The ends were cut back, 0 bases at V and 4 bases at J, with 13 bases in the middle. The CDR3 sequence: CASSLAQVGGTEAFF. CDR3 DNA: TGCGCCAGCAGCTTGGCTCAGGTCGGGGGCACTGAAGCTTTCTTT.

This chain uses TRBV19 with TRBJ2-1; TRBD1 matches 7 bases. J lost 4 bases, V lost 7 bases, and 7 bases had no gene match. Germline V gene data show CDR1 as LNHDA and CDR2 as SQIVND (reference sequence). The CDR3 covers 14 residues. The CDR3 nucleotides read TGTGCCAGTACCGATCGACAGGGTTACAATGAGCAGTTCTTC. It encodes CASTDRQGYNEQFF.

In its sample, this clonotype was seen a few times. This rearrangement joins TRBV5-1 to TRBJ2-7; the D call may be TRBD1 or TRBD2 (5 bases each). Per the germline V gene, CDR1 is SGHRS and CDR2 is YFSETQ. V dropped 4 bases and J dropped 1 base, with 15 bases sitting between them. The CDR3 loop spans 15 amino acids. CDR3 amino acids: CASSTTRGRSYEQYF. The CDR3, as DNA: TGCGCCAGCAGCACCACCCGGGGCCGATCCTACGAGCAGTACTTC.

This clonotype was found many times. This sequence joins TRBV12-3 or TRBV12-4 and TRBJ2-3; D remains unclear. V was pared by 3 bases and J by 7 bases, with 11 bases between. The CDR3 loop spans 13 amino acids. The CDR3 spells CASSLGAGNTQYF. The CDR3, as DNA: TGTGCCAGCAGTTTGGGTGCTGGGAATACGCAGTATTTT.

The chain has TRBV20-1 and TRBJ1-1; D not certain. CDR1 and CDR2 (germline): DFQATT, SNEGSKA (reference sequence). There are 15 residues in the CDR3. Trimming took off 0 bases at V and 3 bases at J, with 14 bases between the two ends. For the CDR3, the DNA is TGCAGTGCTAGAGATCGAGAGGGAGGAGACACTGAAGCTTTCTTT. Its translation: CSARDREGGDTEAFF.

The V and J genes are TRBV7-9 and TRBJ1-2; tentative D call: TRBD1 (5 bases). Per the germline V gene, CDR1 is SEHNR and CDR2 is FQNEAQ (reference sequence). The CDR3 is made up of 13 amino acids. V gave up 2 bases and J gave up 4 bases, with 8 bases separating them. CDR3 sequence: CASSLQGPYGYTF. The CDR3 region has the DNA TGTGCCAGCAGCTTACAGGGCCCCTATGGCTACACCTTC. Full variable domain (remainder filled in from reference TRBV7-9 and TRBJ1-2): DTGVSQNPRHKITKRGQNVTFRCDPISEHNRLYWYRQTLGQGPEFLTYFQNEAQLEKSRLLSDRFSAERPKGSFSTLEIQRTEQGDSAMYLCASSLQGPYGYTFGSGTRLTVV.

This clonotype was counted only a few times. The CDR3 here is CASSQTTGDYGYTF. The CDR3 region has the DNA TGCGCCAGCAGCCAAACGACAGGAGACTATGGCTACACCTTC. The chain uses TRBV4-1 and TRBJ1-2; D possibly corresponds to TRBD1 (6 bases). V lost 2 bases, J lost 3 bases, and 10 bases lay in between. The CDR3 loop spans 14 amino acids. CDR1 is MGHRA, CDR2 YSYEKL, per germline.

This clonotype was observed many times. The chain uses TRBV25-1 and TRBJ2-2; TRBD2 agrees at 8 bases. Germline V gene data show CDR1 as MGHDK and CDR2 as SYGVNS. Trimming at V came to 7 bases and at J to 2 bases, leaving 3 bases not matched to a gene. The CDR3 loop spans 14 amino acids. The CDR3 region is CASTSGGNTGELFF. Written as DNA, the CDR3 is TGTGCCAGCACCAGCGGGGGAAACACCGGGGAGCTGTTTTTT.

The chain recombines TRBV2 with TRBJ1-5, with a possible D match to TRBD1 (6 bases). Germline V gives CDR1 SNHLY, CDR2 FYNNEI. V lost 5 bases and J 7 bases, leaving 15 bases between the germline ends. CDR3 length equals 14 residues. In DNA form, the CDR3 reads TGTGCCAGCAGTCCAGGGGAGGTCGGGCAGCCCCAGCATTTT. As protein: CASSPGEVGQPQHF.

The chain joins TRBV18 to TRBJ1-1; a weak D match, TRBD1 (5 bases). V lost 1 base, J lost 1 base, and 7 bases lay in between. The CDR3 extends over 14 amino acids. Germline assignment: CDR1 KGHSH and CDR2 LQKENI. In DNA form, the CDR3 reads TGTGCCAGCTCACCACACAGGAAGAACACTGAAGCTTTCTTT. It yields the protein CASSPHRKNTEAFF.

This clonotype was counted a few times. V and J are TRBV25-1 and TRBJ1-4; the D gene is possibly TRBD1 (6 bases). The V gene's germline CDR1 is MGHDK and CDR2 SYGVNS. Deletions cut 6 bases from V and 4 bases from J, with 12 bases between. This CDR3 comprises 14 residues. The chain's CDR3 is CASSTGQINEKLFF. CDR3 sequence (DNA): TGTGCCAGCAGCACAGGACAGATTAATGAAAAACTGTTTTTT.

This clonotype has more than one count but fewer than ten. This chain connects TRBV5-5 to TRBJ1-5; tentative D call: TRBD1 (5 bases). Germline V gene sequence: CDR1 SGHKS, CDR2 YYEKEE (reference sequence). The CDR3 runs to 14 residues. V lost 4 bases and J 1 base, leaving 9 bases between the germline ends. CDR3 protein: CASSLRESNQPQHF. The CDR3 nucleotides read TGTGCCAGCAGCCTCAGGGAGAGCAATCAGCCCCAGCATTTT. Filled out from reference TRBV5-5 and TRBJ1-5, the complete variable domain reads DAGVTQSPTHLIKTRGQQVTLRCSPISGHKSVSWYQQVLGQGPQFIFQYYEKEERGRGNFPDRFSARQFPNYSSELNVNALLLGDSALYLCASSLRESNQPQHFGDGTRLSIL.

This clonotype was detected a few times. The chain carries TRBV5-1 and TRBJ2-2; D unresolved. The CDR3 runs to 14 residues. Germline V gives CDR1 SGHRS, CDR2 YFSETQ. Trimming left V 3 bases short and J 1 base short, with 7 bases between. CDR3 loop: CASSSNLNTGELFF. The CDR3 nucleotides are TGCGCCAGCAGCTCAAACTTGAACACCGGGGAGCTGTTTTTT.

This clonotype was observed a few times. The CDR3 region is CASSSNLYRPGSEQYF. In nucleotides, the CDR3 is TGTGCCAGCAGCTCCAATCTCTATCGGCCGGGAAGCGAGCAGTACTTC. The rearrangement uses TRBV7-9 and TRBJ2-7, with D perhaps TRBD2 (5 bases). The germline gives CDR1 SEHNR, CDR2 FQNEAQ (reference sequence). There are 16 residues in the CDR3. Trimming removed 4 bases at V and 6 bases at J, with 22 bases between. The full variable domain, its missing parts supplied by reference TRBV7-9 and TRBJ2-7, is DTGVSQNPRHKITKRGQNVTFRCDPISEHNRLYWYRQTLGQGPEFLTYFQNEAQLEKSRLLSDRFSAERPKGSFSTLEIQRTEQGDSAMYLCASSSNLYRPGSEQYFGPGTRLTVT.

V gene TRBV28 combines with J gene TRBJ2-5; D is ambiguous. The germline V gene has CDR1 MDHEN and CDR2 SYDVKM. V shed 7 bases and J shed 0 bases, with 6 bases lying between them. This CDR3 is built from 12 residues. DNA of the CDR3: TGTGCCAGCAATAAGTACCAAGAGACCCAGTACTTC. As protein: CASNKYQETQYF.

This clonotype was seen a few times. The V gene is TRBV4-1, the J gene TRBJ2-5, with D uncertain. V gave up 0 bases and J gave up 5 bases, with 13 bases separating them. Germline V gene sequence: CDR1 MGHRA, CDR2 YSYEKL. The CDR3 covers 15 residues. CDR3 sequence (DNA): TGCGCCAGCAGCCAAGAACGGAACCGTGGGGAGACCCAGTACTTC. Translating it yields CASSQERNRGETQYF.

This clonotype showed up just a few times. CDR3 amino acids: CASSQNGGGNGELFF. DNA for the CDR3: TGCGCCAGCAGCCAAAACGGAGGGGGCAACGGGGAGCTGTTTTTT. J is TRBJ2-2 and V is TRBV4-3; weak D call: TRBD1 (7 bases). V lost 2 bases, J lost 7 bases, and 14 bases lay in between. The CDR3 is 15 amino acids. The germline V gene encodes CDR1 LGHNA and CDR2 YSLEER.

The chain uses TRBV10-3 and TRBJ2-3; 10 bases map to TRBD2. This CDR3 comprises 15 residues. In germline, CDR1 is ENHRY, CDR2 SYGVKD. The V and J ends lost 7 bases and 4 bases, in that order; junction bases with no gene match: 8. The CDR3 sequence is CAIKTGLADSDTQYF. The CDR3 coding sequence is TGTGCCATCAAGACTGGACTAGCGGATTCAGATACGCAGTATTTT.